What follows is one T cell receptor beta chain and its context. The sample comes from a study of shared T cell receptors in the human thymus. This CDR3 contains 14 residues. CDR1 and CDR2 from the germline V gene are SGDLS and YYNGEE. V was trimmed by 4 bases and J by 3 bases, leaving 14 bases between them. Only in-frame clones appear in the TCRdb table, and some are missing; sequencing was by immunoSEQ multiplex PCR. The sample contains approximately 490,000 clones, 75% to 80% of which appear only once. This same sample was also taken into another study, of human thymus T cells. That paper notes: Having corrective surgery for congenital heart defects, healthy Finnish infants were the ones who donated. The authors found apparently biased V and J gene usage in thymic and blood repertoires.

This clonotype originated in a boy younger than two with a congenital heart defect. Sequencing was carried out using thymocytes. This rearrangement joins TRBV9 to TRBJ2-7; TRBD2 is a possible D gene (6 bases). CDR3 amino acids: CASSPPRRGYEQYF. The CDR3 DNA sequence: TGTGCCAGCAGCCCCCCCCGGCGGGGCTACGAGCAGTACTTC.